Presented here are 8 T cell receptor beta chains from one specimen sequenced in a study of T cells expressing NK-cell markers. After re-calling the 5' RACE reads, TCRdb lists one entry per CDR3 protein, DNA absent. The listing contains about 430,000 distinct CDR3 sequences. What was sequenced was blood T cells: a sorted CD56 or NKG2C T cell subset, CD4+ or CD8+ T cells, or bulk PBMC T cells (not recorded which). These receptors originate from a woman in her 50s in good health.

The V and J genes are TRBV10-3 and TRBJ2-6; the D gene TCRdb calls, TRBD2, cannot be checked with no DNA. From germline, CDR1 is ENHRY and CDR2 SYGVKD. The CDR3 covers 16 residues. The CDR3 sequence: CASHSGRGSGANVLTF.

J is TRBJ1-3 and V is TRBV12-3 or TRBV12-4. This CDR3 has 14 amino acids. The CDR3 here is CASILHSSGNTIYF.

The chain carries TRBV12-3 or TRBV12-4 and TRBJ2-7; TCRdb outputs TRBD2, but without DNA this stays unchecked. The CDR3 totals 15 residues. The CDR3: CASSASGRDAYEQYF.

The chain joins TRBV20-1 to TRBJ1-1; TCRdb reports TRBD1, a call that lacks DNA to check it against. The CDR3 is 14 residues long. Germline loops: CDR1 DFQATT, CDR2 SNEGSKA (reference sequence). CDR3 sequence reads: CSAALRGMNTEAFF.

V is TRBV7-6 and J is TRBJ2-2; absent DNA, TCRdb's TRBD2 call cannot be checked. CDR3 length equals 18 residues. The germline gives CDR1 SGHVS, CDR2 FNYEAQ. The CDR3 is CASSRRLAGEGNTGELFF. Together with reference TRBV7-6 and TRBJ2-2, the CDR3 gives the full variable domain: GAGVSQSPRYKVTKRGQDVALRCDPISGHVSLYWYRQALGQGPEFLTYFNYEAQQDKSGLPNDRFSAERPEGSISTLTIQRTEQRDSAMYRCASSRRLAGEGNTGELFFGEGSRLTVL.

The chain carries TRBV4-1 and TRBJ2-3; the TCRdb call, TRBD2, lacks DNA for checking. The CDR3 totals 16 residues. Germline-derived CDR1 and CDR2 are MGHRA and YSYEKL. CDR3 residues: CASSQEGGLRTDTQYF.

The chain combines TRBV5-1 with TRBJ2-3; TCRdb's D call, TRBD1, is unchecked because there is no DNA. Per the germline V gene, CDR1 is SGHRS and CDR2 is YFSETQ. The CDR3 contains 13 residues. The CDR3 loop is CASYRGSTDTQYF.

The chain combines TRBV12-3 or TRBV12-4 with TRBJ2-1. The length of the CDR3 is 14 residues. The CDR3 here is CASSLADLYNEQFF.